The 27 T cell receptor beta chains in this list originate from one sample, sequenced in a study of OX40 agonist ivuxolimab in advanced cancers. TCRdb's copy holds only in-frame clones and misses some; the assay was immunoSEQ multiplex PCR. The sample carries 50,000 to 55,000 clones, roughly four fifths recorded once. The source material was CD4+ or CD8+ T cells sorted from blood, sampled in a trial of the OX40 agonist ivuxolimab. The receptors here all came from an adult with an advanced solid tumor such as melanoma, head and neck, liver or kidney cancer.

The rearrangement links TRBV5-1 to TRBJ2-7; 8 nucleotides align to TRBD1. Per the germline V gene, CDR1 is SGHRS and CDR2 is YFSETQ. J lost 2 bases, V lost 3 bases, and 7 bases had no gene match. This CDR3 has 15 residues. The CDR3 region is CASSSLQGVTYEQYF. In DNA form, the CDR3 reads TGCGCCAGCAGCTCCCTACAGGGGGTGACCTACGAGCAGTACTTC. Full variable domain (remainder filled in from reference TRBV5-1 and TRBJ2-7): KAGVTQTPRYLIKTRGQQVTLSCSPISGHRSVSWYQQTPGQGLQFLFEYFSETQRNKGNFPGRFSGRQFSNSRSEMNVSTLELGDSALYLCASSSLQGVTYEQYFGPGTRLTVT.

J is TRBJ2-1 and V is TRBV6-1; TRBD2 aligns across 10 bases. Trimming took 5 bases from V and 4 from J; bases not matched to a gene: 5. CDR1 MNHNS and CDR2 SASEGT come from the germline V gene. The CDR3 covers 15 residues. CDR3 protein: CASSTSGGAYNEQFF. The CDR3, as DNA: TGTGCCAGCAGTACAAGCGGGGGGGCTTACAATGAGCAGTTCTTC.

The J gene is TRBJ2-1, the V gene TRBV19, with 7 nucleotides matching TRBD2. V lost 2 bases to trimming and J lost 5 bases; unmatched junction nucleotides: 3. The germline V gene has CDR1 LNHDA and CDR2 SQIVND (reference sequence). The CDR3 is 14 residues long. The CDR3 sequence: CASSIRGGDNEQFF. CDR3 sequence (DNA): TGTGCCAGTAGTATAAGGGGAGGGGACAATGAGCAGTTCTTC.

The rearrangement uses TRBV18 and TRBJ2-1; 9 positions agree with TRBD1. The CDR3 extends over 17 amino acids. J gave up 9 bases and V 3 bases, and 15 bases lay outside the gene matches. Per the germline V gene, CDR1 is KGHSH and CDR2 is LQKENI. This chain's CDR3 is CASSPGIGTGRIGEQFF. Here the CDR3 DNA reads TGTGCCAGCTCACCGGGTATCGGGACAGGGAGGATCGGTGAGCAGTTCTTC.

This clone was found a few times. The rearrangement links TRBV21-1 to TRBJ2-7; TRBD1 is taken as the D call from the table, unchecked against the DNA. TRBV21-1 is a pseudogene segment. The CDR3 extends over 16 amino acids. The CDR3 is CASSLKTPGQSYEQYF. The CDR3 region has the DNA TGTGCCAGCAGCCTGAAAACCCCGGGACAGTCCTACGAGCAGTACTTC.

The CDR3: CASSWTPGPPQETQYF. Written as DNA, the CDR3 is TGCGCCAGCAGCTGGACCCCCGGCCCACCCCAAGAGACCCAGTACTTC. The chain couples TRBV5-1 to TRBJ2-5; D is unclear. The germline gives CDR1 SGHRS, CDR2 YFSETQ. The CDR3 loop spans 16 amino acids. V was pared by 3 bases and J by 1 base, with 16 bases between.

This rearrangement joins TRBV6-1 to TRBJ1-1; 7 nucleotides align to TRBD1. This CDR3 region has 15 residues. V lost 6 bases, J lost 4 bases, and 11 bases stayed unmatched. From germline, CDR1 is MNHNS and CDR2 SASEGT. The CDR3 nucleotides are TGTGCCAGCAGCCGGACAGGTGGCCAGATCACTGAAGCTTTCTTT. Its translation: CASSRTGGQITEAFF.

This clone was seen only a few times. The chain recombines TRBV6-1 with TRBJ2-7, with no clear D. The length of the CDR3 is 8 residues. CDR1 is MNHNS, CDR2 SASEGT, per germline. Trimming left V 8 bases short and J 5 bases short, with 1 base between. CDR3 DNA sequence: TGTGCCAGCGACGAGCAGTACTTC. Translation: CASDEQYF.

The genes are TRBV19 and TRBJ2-7; 8 positions agree with TRBD1. The CDR3 spans 15 residues. Germline V lookup: CDR1 LNHDA, CDR2 SQIVND (reference sequence). With 4 bases clipped from V and 2 bases from J, the junction kept 7 bases outside the gene matches. The CDR3 DNA reads TGTGCCAGTAGTACAACTTCGACAGGGGCCTACGAGCAGTACTTC. Translated: CASSTTSTGAYEQYF.

The chain is built from TRBV9 and TRBJ1-1, with D possibly TRBD1 on 5 matching bases. The CDR3 contains 17 residues. CDR1 is SGDLS, CDR2 YYNGEE, per germline. V lost 0 bases to trimming and J lost 4 bases, with 19 bases between them. In DNA, the CDR3 is TGTGCCAGCAGCGTAGGAGGGGCGCAGTATCAGGGCACTGAAGCTTTCTTT. As protein: CASSVGGAQYQGTEAFF. The whole variable domain, filled in from reference TRBV9 and TRBJ1-1, reads DSGVTQTPKHLITATGQRVTLRCSPRSGDLSVYWYQQSLDQGLQFLIQYYNGEERAKGNILERFSAQQFPDLHSELNLSSLELGDSALYFCASSVGGAQYQGTEAFFGQGTRLTVV.

The V call is TRBV27, the J call TRBJ1-2, with D perhaps matching TRBD1 (5 bases). Germline V lookup: CDR1 MNHEY, CDR2 SMNVEV (reference sequence). Trimming took 3 bases from V and 4 from J, leaving 12 bases between them. The CDR3 is 14 amino acids. CDR3 protein: CASSFGGFGYGYTF. In nucleotides, the CDR3 is TGTGCCAGCAGTTTTGGGGGGTTTGGCTATGGCTACACCTTC.

The chain couples TRBV21-1 to TRBJ2-5; the table's D call of TRBD2 was not tested on the DNA. TRBV21-1 is an annotated pseudogene. This CDR3 contains 16 residues. The CDR3 nucleotides are TGTGCCAGCAGCAAAGAGGCCTATATGGGCGGGGAGACCCAGTACTTC. Amino acid sequence: CASSKEAYMGGETQYF.

This chain connects TRBV5-4 to TRBJ1-5; the match to TRBD1 covers 9 bases. CDR3 length equals 14 residues. The junction had 9 bases not matched to a gene; V was cut back by 4 bases and J by 10 bases. The germline V gene has CDR1 SGHNT and CDR2 YYREEE (reference sequence). The CDR3 protein is CASSRTGAGVPQHF. The DNA of the CDR3 is TGTGCCAGCAGCAGGACAGGGGCCGGTGTACCCCAGCATTTT.

This clone was seen a handful of times. This chain links TRBV5-3 with TRBJ1-5, with TRBD1 identical over 8 bases. TRBV5-3 counts as an open reading frame of uncertain function. The CDR3 loop spans 16 amino acids. V gave up 3 bases and J gave up 5 bases; unmatched junction bases: 10. Written as DNA, the CDR3 is TGTGCCAGAAGCTGGGGCCCGGACAGGGAGGATCAGCCCCAGCATTTT. This codes for CARSWGPDREDQPQHF.

This clone occurred once. The chain combines TRBV4-1 with TRBJ2-5, with D maybe TRBD2 (7 bases). The germline V and J ends were trimmed by 2 bases and 4 bases, with 14 bases remaining between them. Germline lookup yields CDR1 MGHRA and CDR2 YSYEKL. The length of the CDR3 is 15 residues. The CDR3 DNA reads as TGCGCCAGCAGCCAAATGGGGGGGGCTGGAGAGACCCAGTACTTC. Its protein is CASSQMGGAGETQYF.

The chain recombines TRBV7-7 with TRBJ2-1; the match to TRBD1 covers 10 bases. V lost 3 bases, J lost 9 bases, and 5 bases stayed unmatched. Germline-derived CDR1 and CDR2 are SSHAT and FNYEAQ (reference sequence). The CDR3 consists of 14 residues. The CDR3 nucleotides are TGTGCCAGCAGCTTGACAGGGGGCAGGGGTGAGCAGTTCTTC. Residues: CASSLTGGRGEQFF.

This clone occurred a few times. This chain links TRBV4-1 with TRBJ1-5; possibly TRBD1 for D (6 bases). Trimming took 1 base from V and 3 from J, leaving 10 bases between them. This CDR3 region has 15 residues. Germline CDR1 MGHRA, CDR2 YSYEKL. CDR3 sequence (DNA): TGCGCCAGCAGCCAAGTCCGGGGGGCCAATCAGCCCCAGCATTTT. Its protein product is CASSQVRGANQPQHF.

V and J are TRBV28 and TRBJ2-2; D may be TRBD1 or TRBD2 (5 bases each). V shed 1 base and J shed 1 base, with 10 bases lying between them. The V gene's germline CDR1 is MDHEN and CDR2 SYDVKM. The CDR3 length is 16 residues. Here the CDR3 DNA reads TGTGCCAGCAGTTTATTTGGGACCGTGAACACCGGGGAGCTGTTTTTT. It specifies CASSLFGTVNTGELFF.

The J gene is TRBJ2-7, the V gene TRBV19; 9 positions agree with TRBD1. V shed 5 bases and J 4 bases; nucleotides not matched to a gene: 9. CDR1 and CDR2 (germline): LNHDA, SQIVND (reference sequence). This CDR3 contains 15 residues. CDR3 nucleotide sequence: TGTGCCAGTAGTGAATTGGACAGGGGATCTTACGAGCAGTACTTC. This sequence encodes CASSELDRGSYEQYF.

The chain links TRBV2 to TRBJ2-6; 7 bases line up with TRBD1. The CDR3 runs 18 residues. Germline-derived CDR1 and CDR2 are SNHLY and FYNNEI. V shed 6 bases and J 0 bases; nucleotides not matched to a gene: 11. The CDR3 here is CASRTQRTGGSGANVLTF. DNA of the CDR3: TGTGCCAGCAGGACACAACGGACAGGAGGCTCTGGGGCCAACGTCCTGACTTTC. Combining the CDR3 with reference TRBV2 and TRBJ2-6 gives the whole variable domain EPEVTQTPSHQVTQMGQEVILRCVPISNHLYFYWYRQILGQKVEFLVSFYNNEISEKSEIFDDQFSVERPDGSNFTLKIRSTKLEDSAMYFCASRTQRTGGSGANVLTFGAGSRLTVL.

The chain has TRBV5-4 and TRBJ1-6; tentative D call: TRBD1 (6 bases). The germline V and J ends were trimmed by 3 bases and 2 bases, with 9 bases remaining between them. CDR3 length equals 15 residues. Germline CDR1 SGHNT, CDR2 YYREEE (reference sequence). CDR3 in amino acids: CASSSAGAYNSPLHF. The CDR3 nucleotides read TGTGCCAGCAGCTCGGCAGGGGCCTATAATTCACCCCTCCACTTT. The entire variable domain, with the rest obtained from reference TRBV5-4 and TRBJ1-6, is as follows: ETGVTQSPTHLIKTRGQQVTLRCSSQSGHNTVSWYQQALGQGPQFIFQYYREEENGRGNFPPRFSGLQFPNYSSELNVNALELDDSALYLCASSSAGAYNSPLHFGNGTRLTVT.

J is TRBJ1-1 and V is TRBV6-1, with D hard to call. V dropped 4 bases and J dropped 7 bases, with 7 bases sitting between them. CDR3 length: 11 residues. From germline, CDR1 is MNHNS and CDR2 SASEGT. The CDR3 region is CASSGQSEAFF. DNA of the CDR3: TGTGCCAGCAGTGGGCAGAGTGAAGCTTTCTTT.

This chain connects TRBV11-3 to TRBJ2-7; TRBD1 agrees at 7 bases. This CDR3 spans 13 amino acids. CDR1 and CDR2 from the germline V gene are SGHNT and YENEEA. Trimming cost V 4 bases and J 4 bases; bases outside gene matches: 4. CDR3 in amino acids: CASSSRGQYEQYF. The CDR3 DNA follows: TGTGCCAGCAGCTCTAGGGGGCAGTACGAGCAGTACTTC.

The chain joins TRBV5-1 to TRBJ2-1, with 9 bases fitting TRBD2. CDR1 SGHRS and CDR2 YFSETQ come from the germline V gene. CDR3 size: 16 residues. With 0 bases clipped from V and 6 bases from J, the junction kept 7 bases outside the gene matches. CDR3 coding DNA: TGCGCCAGCAGCTTGGGCGGCGGGGGGGAGATCAATGAGCAGTTCTTC. Its translation is CASSLGGGGEINEQFF.

The chain joins TRBV1 to TRBJ1-4; the table's D call, TRBD1, was not checked against the DNA. TRBV1 is shown as a pseudogene. The CDR3 has 15 amino acids. In DNA, the CDR3 is TGCACCAGCAGCCAAGTCAGGAACTCTAATGAAAAACTGTTTTTT. Protein product: CTSSQVRNSNEKLFF.

The J gene is TRBJ2-1, the V gene TRBV7-8; weak D call: TRBD2 (7 bases). CDR1 SGHVS and CDR2 FQNEAQ come from the germline V gene. There are 15 residues in the CDR3. Between the trimmed V and J ends, which lost 1 base and 6 bases, there was a span of 13 bases. The CDR3 nucleotides read TGTGCCAGCAGCTTAGGCGGGGGCCGGAGCAATGAGCAGTTCTTC. It yields the protein CASSLGGGRSNEQFF. Variable domain in full (rest from reference TRBV7-8 and TRBJ2-1): GAGVSQSPRYKVAKRGQDVALRCDPISGHVSLFWYQQALGQGPEFLTYFQNEAQLDKSGLPSDRFFAERPEGSVSTLKIQRTQQEDSAVYLCASSLGGGRSNEQFFGPGTRLTVL.

The rearrangement joins TRBV9 to TRBJ2-1; D may be TRBD1 (6 bases). Germline-derived CDR1 and CDR2 are SGDLS and YYNGEE. The germline V and J ends were trimmed by 2 bases and 1 base, with 7 bases remaining between them. The CDR3 contains 14 residues. Here the CDR3 reads CASSVDSSYNEQFF. As DNA, the CDR3 is TGTGCCAGCAGCGTGGACAGTTCCTACAATGAGCAGTTCTTC.